This T cell receptor (beta chain) originates from a study of blood T cell repertoires in COVID-19. Across the whole study: Acute-phase and convalescent COVID-19 samples originated in the United States, Italy and Spain.

In the original workflow: Amplification of reference gene primers was used by the study to estimate nucleated cell counts. Repertoires were generated with immunoSEQ multiplex PCR, while TCRdb's copy carries only in-frame clones and drops some. The V and J calls and clone size were taken over from that table, and D and trimming were inferred from the DNA. This sample has more than 95,000 clones, with 70% to 90% found just once. The germline gives CDR1 SGHDN, CDR2 FVKESK. Trimming took 2 bases from V and 4 from J, leaving 8 bases between them. This CDR3 contains 14 residues. V and J are TRBV14 and TRBJ2-2, with a tentative D call TRBD2 (5 bases). This sequence was found in a woman aged 60-70 years in a cohort sampled during active or convalescent COVID-19. Material: peripheral blood. The CDR3 reads CASSQIAGTGELFF. As DNA, the CDR3 is TGTGCCAGCAGCCAAATCGCGGGCACCGGGGAGCTGTTTTTT.